Listed below are T cell receptor beta chains from one sample, sequenced in a study of T cell clones after liver transplantation. Assay used: immunoSEQ multiplex PCR; TCRdb lists only in-frame clones, some missing. The table has approximately 70,000 clones, around four fifths seen once. Sequenced here: CD4+ T cells from blood, sampled roughly 50 months after liver transplant. The receptors shown here come from a human patient who received a liver transplant. The graft donor may be the source of some T cells. Each CDR3 is given with its conserved first and last residue. The D gene is left open where the match is weak. Some rows mark clone size as missing; the rest say once, few, many or name a class of expanded clone.

few	TRBV27	TRBJ1-2	TRBD1	CASSPRTGANYGYTF	TGTGCCAGCAGCCCACGGACAGGGGCAAACTATGGCTACACCTTC
-	TRBV29-1	TRBJ1-1	-	CSVDWMNTEAFF	TGCAGCGTTGATTGGATGAACACTGAAGCTTTCTTT
-	TRBV20-1	TRBJ2-5	-	CSAAREETQYF	TGCAGTGCTGCCAGGGAAGAGACCCAGTACTTC
-	TRBV27	TRBJ2-1	TRBD1	CASQVGTGGHNEQFF	TGTGCCAGCCAGGTTGGGACAGGGGGTCACAATGAGCAGTTCTTC
-	TRBV5-1	TRBJ2-2	TRBD2	CASSLTSGATNTGELFF	TGCGCCAGCAGCTTAACTAGCGGGGCGACGAACACCGGGGAGCTGTTTTTT
-	TRBV5-6	TRBJ1-2	-	CASSSGLPAYGYTF	TGTGCCAGCAGCTCGGGACTGCCCGCGTATGGCTACACCTTC
few	TRBV4-1	TRBJ1-5	-	CASSHLDQPQHF	TGCGCCAGCAGCCACCTAGATCAGCCCCAGCATTTT
-	TRBV5-6	TRBJ2-1	TRBD2	CASSEGTTYNEQFF	TGTGCCAGCAGCGAGGGGACTACCTACAATGAGCAGTTCTTC
-	TRBV19	TRBJ1-1	TRBD1	CASSPSGQGFAEAFF	TGTGCCAGTAGTCCCTCGGGACAGGGGTTCGCTGAAGCTTTCTTT
-	TRBV6-5	TRBJ2-3	-	CASVLGGNTDTQYF	TGTGCCAGCGTCCTAGGGGGAAACACAGATACGCAGTATTTT
-	TRBV28	TRBJ1-1	-	CASSHGGYTEAFF	TGTGCCAGCAGTCACGGGGGGTACACTGAAGCTTTCTTT
-	TRBV23-1	TRBJ2-7	-	CASSQSPGSEQYF	TGCGCCAGCAGTCAATCGCCGGGGTCCGAGCAGTACTTC
-	TRBV7-3	TRBJ2-7	-	CASSHPARGGEQYF	TGCGCCAGCAGCCATCCCGCCAGGGGTGGAGAGCAGTACTTC
-	TRBV9	TRBJ1-2	-	CASSRPPDWGYTF	TGTGCCAGCAGCAGACCCCCCGATTGGGGCTACACCTTC
-	TRBV7-6	TRBJ1-1	-	CASSLGTGAEAFF	TGTGCCAGCAGCTTAGGGACTGGGGCTGAAGCTTTCTTT
-	TRBV6-1	TRBJ2-1	TRBD1	CASSETPAGTGLRNEQFF	TGTGCCAGCAGTGAAACGCCCGCCGGGACAGGGCTAAGAAATGAGCAGTTCTTC
-	TRBV27	TRBJ2-3	-	CASRREADTQYF	TGTGCCAGCAGAAGGGAGGCGGATACGCAGTATTTT
-	TRBV12-5	TRBJ1-2	TRBD1	CASGSRGEGYTF	TGTGCTAGTGGTTCCAGGGGGGAAGGCTACACCTTC
-	TRBV19	TRBJ1-5	-	CASARDQPQHF	TGTGCCTCCGCGCGGGATCAGCCCCAGCATTTT
once	TRBV29-1	TRBJ2-4	-	CSVGSDGENIQYF	TGCAGCGTTGGTTCGGACGGAGAAAACATTCAGTACTTC
-	TRBV28	TRBJ2-3	-	CASSLEGSTDTQYF	TGTGCCAGCAGTTTAGAAGGGAGCACAGATACGCAGTATTTT
-	TRBV6-9	TRBJ1-4	-	CASSSLKGGTCEKLFF	TGTGCCAGCAGTTCCCTAAAGGGGGGTACGTGTGAAAAACTGTTTTTT
once	TRBV4-3	TRBJ2-6	-	CASSQEQRSGANVLTF	TGCGCCAGCAGCCAGGAACAGAGATCTGGGGCCAACGTCCTGACTTTC
once	TRBV27	TRBJ1-1	-	CASRKSPQAFF	TGTGCCAGCAGGAAGTCGCCTCAAGCTTTCTTT
once	TRBV28	TRBJ2-7	-	CASSFSRSEQYF	TGTGCCAGCAGTTTCAGTAGGAGCGAGCAGTACTTC
-	TRBV6-1	TRBJ2-7	TRBD1	CASTQGATYEQYF	TGTGCCAGCACTCAGGGGGCAACCTACGAGCAGTACTTC
-	TRBV30	TRBJ1-4	TRBD1	CALGQGADEKLFF	TGTGCCCTCGGACAGGGGGCAGATGAAAAACTGTTTTTT
-	TRBV7-6	TRBJ2-7	TRBD1	CASSSGTVDEQYF	TGTGCCAGCAGCTCAGGGACAGTCGATGAGCAGTACTTC
-	TRBV27	TRBJ1-2	TRBD1	CASSPRTPTGGGGYTF	TGTGCCAGCAGTCCCCGAACCCCGACAGGGGGCGGGGGCTACACCTTC
-	TRBV27	TRBJ2-3	TRBD2	CASSLRGAIPTDTQYF	TGTGCCAGCAGTTTGCGGGGGGCCATCCCCACAGATACGCAGTATTTT
-	TRBV5-1	TRBJ2-5	-	CASWRGLGETQYF	TGCGCCAGCTGGCGGGGGCTAGGGGAGACCCAGTACTTC
-	TRBV5-1	TRBJ2-1	-	CASSLGNGYNEQFF	TGCGCCAGCAGCTTGGGTAACGGGTACAATGAGCAGTTCTTC
-	TRBV6-1	TRBJ1-5	-	CASSEPPGNQPQHF	TGTGCCAGCAGTGAGCCCCCAGGCAATCAGCCCCAGCATTTT
-	TRBV7-6	TRBJ2-3	-	CASSLVSPPDTQYF	TGTGCCAGCAGCTTAGTTTCACCCCCAGATACGCAGTATTTT
-	TRBV9	TRBJ2-3	-	CATTKGLNTDTQYF	TGTGCCACCACAAAGGGACTTAACACAGATACGCAGTATTTT
-	TRBV7-3	TRBJ2-5	TRBD2	CASSPGASGAQETQYF	TGTGCCAGCAGCCCAGGGGCTAGCGGGGCACAAGAGACCCAGTACTTC
-	TRBV15	TRBJ2-1	TRBD2	CATSRDSLAGVYNEQFF	TGTGCCACCAGCAGAGATTCCCTAGCGGGGGTCTACAATGAGCAGTTCTTC
-	TRBV18	TRBJ2-3	TRBD1	CASSPRTGVDTDTQYF	TGTGCCAGCTCACCTAGGACAGGGGTTGATACAGATACGCAGTATTTT
-	TRBV14	TRBJ2-7	-	CASSQAGLPYEQYF	TGTGCCAGCAGCCAGGCAGGCCTCCCCTACGAGCAGTACTTC
-	TRBV5-6	TRBJ2-5	TRBD2	CASTGGRQETQYF	TGTGCCAGCACCGGGGGGAGGCAAGAGACCCAGTACTTC